These 25 T cell receptor beta chains originate from one sample sequenced in a study of T cells in Graves' hyperthyroidism and ophthalmopathy. TCR beta CDR3 regions were amplified from RNA. RT-PCR in the first round (using the HTBI primer set) targeted the TCR CDR3. TCRdb passed the multiplex PCR reads through MiXCR, listing each CDR3 protein once. The profile shows fewer than 650,000 distinct CDR3 sequences, 12% to 15% of them singletons. Sequences were obtained from blood. These receptors were obtained from a woman aged 40 to 49 with Graves' hyperthyroidism.

The chain employs TRBV6-1 and TRBJ2-1; TRBD2 aligns across 9 bases. CDR3 length: 14 residues. In germline, CDR1 is MNHNS, CDR2 SASEGT. The V segment lost 6 bases and the J segment 6 bases; nucleotides outside the gene matches: 6. The CDR3 coding sequence is TGTGCCAGCAGGGTCCTAGCGGGAACCAATGAGCAGTTCTTC. The encoded protein is CASRVLAGTNEQFF.

This clonotype was detected ten times or more. The genes are TRBV6-5 and TRBJ1-6; 7 nucleotides line up with TRBD1. CDR3 size: 18 residues. Germline V gene lookup returns CDR1 MNHEY and CDR2 SVGAGI. V lost 0 bases to trimming and J lost 7 bases; unmatched junction nucleotides: 12. The CDR3 DNA follows: TGTGCCAGCAGTTACTCCTCCACACCGGGACAGTCCAATTCACCCCTCCACTTT. Amino acid sequence: CASSYSSTPGQSNSPLHF.

V gene TRBV9 combines with J gene TRBJ2-2; no firm D call. The CDR3 contains 14 residues. The V end lost 0 bases, the J end lost 5 bases, and 8 bases lay between the germline ends. Germline V lookup: CDR1 SGDLS, CDR2 YYNGEE. The CDR3 reads CASSVGLGTGELFF. The CDR3 coding sequence is TGTGCCAGCAGCGTAGGTCTTGGTACCGGGGAGCTGTTTTTT.

This clonotype was seen repeatedly, ten times or more. J is TRBJ2-4 and V is TRBV20-1; 8 bases align to TRBD1. This CDR3 comprises 16 residues. J was trimmed by 1 base and V by 0 bases; bases with no gene match: 5. The V gene's germline CDR1 is DFQATT and CDR2 SNEGSKA (reference sequence). The CDR3 DNA is TGCAGTGCTAGAGAGCAGGGGGCGATGGCCAAAAACATTCAGTACTTC. Protein product: CSAREQGAMAKNIQYF.

There are a few counts of this clonotype. A read error may account for a junction end that differs from germline. The chain has TRBV4-1 and TRBJ2-2; 7 bases are a match to TRBD2. This CDR3 has 15 residues. CDR1 is MGHRA, CDR2 YSYEKL, per germline. CDR3 nucleotide sequence: TGCGCCGGCAGCCAAGGTGAGGGAGGGCCGAGGGAGCTGTTTTTT. Amino acids: CAGSQGEGGPRELFF.

The table lists this clonotype with a few counts. The chain recombines TRBV6-2 or TRBV6-3 with TRBJ1-5, with TRBD1 identical over 8 bases. The CDR3 length is 14 residues. Germline V lookup: CDR1 MNHEY, CDR2 SVGEGT. With 4 bases clipped from V and 2 bases from J, the junction kept 1 base outside the gene matches. The CDR3 DNA sequence: TGTGCCAGCAGTTGGACAGGGCGCAATCAGCCCCAGCATTTT. Translation: CASSWTGRNQPQHF.

This clonotype was counted many times. The V and J genes are TRBV2 and TRBJ1-1; D not resolved. From germline, CDR1 is SNHLY and CDR2 FYNNEI. The CDR3 sequence is 15 residues long. V gave up 0 bases and J gave up 0 bases, with 8 bases separating them. CDR3 in amino acids: CASSEALVMNTEAFF. The CDR3 nucleotides are TGTGCCAGCAGTGAAGCGCTGGTTATGAACACTGAAGCTTTCTTT.

This clonotype came up many times. This may arise from a read error, as a much more abundant clone is one base away. This chain links TRBV7-2 with TRBJ2-3, with 8 bases identical to TRBD2. The J segment lost 4 bases and the V segment lost 3 bases, leaving 3 bases of the junction unmatched. The CDR3 is 14 amino acids. The germline V gene has CDR1 SGHTA and CDR2 FQGNSA. The CDR3 is CASSFGLAPDTQYF. CDR3 nucleotides: TGTGCCAGCAGCTTTGGACTAGCCCCAGATACGCAGTATTTT.

This clonotype came up many times. The chain is built from TRBV12-3 or TRBV12-4 and TRBJ1-6; 7 bases line up with TRBD1. This CDR3 is built from 15 residues. With 6 bases clipped from V and 9 bases from J, the junction kept 11 bases outside the gene matches. The CDR3 is CASSRRQGGSSPLHF. Written as DNA, the CDR3 is TGTGCCAGCAGCCGCCGGCAGGGGGGGAGTTCACCCCTCCACTTT.

This clonotype was counted at least ten times. The chain uses TRBV11-2 and TRBJ1-2; D gene unclear. Germline CDR1 is SGHAT and CDR2 is FQNNGV. The CDR3 sequence is 13 residues long. Deletions cut 2 bases from V and 8 bases from J, with 12 bases between. The chain's CDR3 is CASSLPGLVGYTF. The CDR3 DNA follows: TGTGCCAGCAGCTTACCGGGGTTGGTCGGCTACACCTTC. Supplemented by reference TRBV11-2 and TRBJ1-2, the full variable domain reads EAGVAQSPRYKIIEKRQSVAFWCNPISGHATLYWYQQILGQGPKLLIQFQNNGVVDDSQLPKDRFSAERLKGVDSTLKIQPAKLEDSAVYLCASSLPGLVGYTFGSGTRLTVV.

Ten or more counts support this clonotype. The CDR3: CASSVPGTYNEQFF. Written as DNA, the CDR3 is TGTGCCAGCAGCGTTCCCGGGACTTACAATGAGCAGTTCTTC. J is TRBJ2-1 and V is TRBV28; a weak D match, TRBD2 (6 bases). The CDR3 runs to 14 residues. Looked up from germline, CDR1 is MDHEN and CDR2 is SYDVKM. Trimming left V 6 bases short and J 4 bases short, with 13 bases between.

This clonotype was seen repeatedly, ten times or more. V gene TRBV12-3 or TRBV12-4 combines with J gene TRBJ2-3; D uncertain. Deletions cut 0 bases from V and 10 bases from J, with 14 bases between. This CDR3 contains 14 residues. The CDR3, as DNA: TGTGCCAGCAGTTTAGCGTCCCCCGGAAAGGCGCAGTATTTT. It codes for CASSLASPGKAQYF.

The DNA of the CDR3 is TGCAGCGTTGATGGTTCGGGAGTGCGGTTGTACGAGCAGTACTTC. Translation: CSVDGSGVRLYEQYF. The chain carries TRBV29-1 and TRBJ2-7, with D possibly TRBD2 on 6 matching bases. V was pared by 3 bases and J by 4 bases, with 19 bases between. The CDR3 is made up of 15 amino acids. Germline V gene data show CDR1 as SQVTM and CDR2 as ANQGSEA.

There are a few counts of this clonotype. It may be a read error: a sequence one base away is much more abundant. The chain employs TRBV3-1 and TRBJ2-3; 11 nucleotides agree with TRBD2. The CDR3 is 18 residues long. Germline loops: CDR1 LGHDT, CDR2 YNNKEL (reference sequence). V trimming: 5 bases; J trimming: 6 bases; junction bases outside the gene matches: 16. In DNA, the CDR3 is TGTGCCAGCAGCTCCGGACCAGGGACTAGCGGAGCTGGCGATACGCAGTATTTT. Translating gives CASSSGPGTSGAGDTQYF.

This clonotype was found a few times. The gene calls are TRBV4-1 and TRBJ2-1, with 7 nucleotides matching TRBD1. The germline gives CDR1 MGHRA, CDR2 YSYEKL. The CDR3 runs to 17 residues. The V segment lost 4 bases and the J segment 0 bases; nucleotides outside the gene matches: 9. The CDR3 coding sequence is TGCGCCAGCAGCCGCAACAGGGGCTTAAGCTCCTACAATGAGCAGTTCTTC. Translation gives CASSRNRGLSSYNEQFF.

The chain couples TRBV6-1 to TRBJ2-3, with a weak D call TRBD1 (6 bases). Germline V gene lookup returns CDR1 MNHNS and CDR2 SASEGT. Trimming left V 2 bases short and J 3 bases short, with 9 bases between. The CDR3 runs to 14 residues. CDR3 residues: CASSEPGATDTQYF. CDR3 in DNA: TGTGCCAGCAGTGAACCAGGGGCTACAGATACGCAGTATTTT.

The genes are TRBV5-1 and TRBJ1-6; D is ambiguous. Looked up from germline, CDR1 is SGHRS and CDR2 is YFSETQ. The CDR3 is 14 amino acids. Trimming took off 4 bases at V and 7 bases at J, with 12 bases between the two ends. The CDR3 sequence: CASSNDNPNSPLHF. DNA for the CDR3: TGCGCCAGCAGCAACGATAACCCAAATTCACCCCTCCACTTT.

This clonotype came up a few times. A much larger clone lies a single base off, so this may be a read error. J is TRBJ2-1 and V is TRBV30; either TRBD1 or TRBD2 may fit D (8 bases each). Matching the DNA end better, TRBJ2-7 makes the J call doubtful. The CDR3 runs 16 residues. The germline V gene encodes CDR1 GTSNPN and CDR2 SVGIG (reference sequence). The CDR3 spells CAWRGTGGRTYNEQYF. In DNA, the CDR3 is TGTGCCTGGAGGGGGACAGGCGGGAGGACCTACAATGAGCAGTACTTC.

The CDR3 bases are TGCGCCAGCAGCCAAGATAGTTCGAAATCGAGAAAACTGTTTTTT. It specifies CASSQDSSKSRKLFF. The chain carries TRBV4-1 and TRBJ1-4; D is unresolved. V lost 0 bases and J 10 bases, leaving 15 bases between the germline ends. Per germline, CDR1 MGHRA and CDR2 YSYEKL. The CDR3 length is 15 residues.

This clonotype occurred a few times. This rearrangement joins TRBV29-1 to TRBJ1-1, with no clear D. The V end was cut by 5 bases, the J end by 4 bases, with 8 bases between. Germline V gene data show CDR1 as SQVTM and CDR2 as ANQGSEA. This CDR3 contains 11 residues. The CDR3 is CSVKGPTEAFF. The CDR3 nucleotides read TGCAGCGTTAAAGGGCCCACTGAAGCTTTCTTT.

Concerning this clonotype: Mismatch with germline at one junction end may stem from a read error. The J gene is TRBJ2-3, the V gene TRBV18; 7 bases fit TRBD1. The germline CDR1 and CDR2 sequences are KGHSH and LQKENI. The CDR3 sequence is 16 residues long. The CDR3 protein is CANSPQGQMSTDTQYF. The CDR3 nucleotides read TGTGCCAACTCACCACAGGGACAGATGAGCACAGATACGCAGTATTTT.

This chain links TRBV3-1 with TRBJ2-7; 9 positions match TRBD2. The CDR3 spans 16 residues. The V gene's germline CDR1 is LGHDT and CDR2 YNNKEL (reference sequence). V lost 1 base to trimming and J lost 1 base; unmatched junction nucleotides: 5. Here the CDR3 DNA reads TGTGCCAGCAGCCAAGGTAGACTAGCGGATTCCTACGAGCAGTACTTC. Its translation is CASSQGRLADSYEQYF.

Ten or more counts support this clonotype. The J gene is TRBJ2-1, the V gene TRBV6-1; D gene uncertain. CDR1 is MNHNS and CDR2 is SASEGT in the germline V gene. CDR3 length equals 14 residues. V shed 2 bases and J shed 4 bases, with 9 bases lying between them. The CDR3 DNA reads TGTGCCAGCAGTGAATCTGGAAGTTACAATGAGCAGTTCTTC. This translates into CASSESGSYNEQFF.

This chain joins TRBV9 and TRBJ1-1; D perhaps matches TRBD1 (5 bases). From germline, CDR1 is SGDLS and CDR2 YYNGEE. V lost 0 bases, J lost 4 bases, and 7 bases lay in between. CDR3 length: 13 amino acids. Written as DNA, the CDR3 is TGTGCCAGCAGCGTAGACAGGACCACTGAAGCTTTCTTT. It specifies CASSVDRTTEAFF.

This clonotype has a count of ten or more. A junction boundary mismatches the germline segment, possibly from a read error. This chain joins TRBV3-1 and TRBJ2-4; no firm D call. Germline V gene sequence: CDR1 LGHDT, CDR2 YNNKEL (reference sequence). The CDR3 spans 14 residues. The chain's CDR3 is CASSQDIRADIQYF. CDR3 DNA: TGTGCCAGCAGTCAAGATATTAGGGCGGACATTCAGTACTTC.